The rows below give T cell receptor beta chains drawn from one sample of a study of Ad26.COV2.S vaccination and SARS-CoV-2 variants. Profiling relied on immunoSEQ multiplex PCR, and the TCRdb table lists in-frame clones only, not all of them. The data contain 450,000 to 550,000 clones, 89% of them seen just once; the ten biggest clones take up roughly 2.5%. Specimen: peripheral blood, collected in a trial of Ad26.COV2.S vaccine versus placebo. These receptors were taken from a person aged 18-65 years who received the Ad26.COV2.S COVID-19 vaccine or a placebo. Each CDR3 is given with its conserved first and last residue. A D gene is named only where the DNA matches it firmly. A row's size may be missing; if present it is once, few, many or a size class.

V gene	clone size	J gene	D gene	CDR3 protein	CDR3 DNA
TRBV19	.	TRBJ1-5	.	CASSMIGRNSNQPQHF	TGTGCCAGTAGTATGATCGGTCGAAATAGCAATCAGCCCCAGCATTTT
TRBV6-1	.	TRBJ2-5	.	CASSALGGIRGETQYF	TGTGCCAGCAGTGCGCTAGGCGGGATAAGGGGAGAGACCCAGTACTTC
TRBV7-9	.	TRBJ1-1	TRBD1	CASDKDRGEAFF	TGTGCCAGCGACAAGGACAGGGGAGAAGCTTTCTTT
TRBV4-1	once	TRBJ1-2	.	CASRALGRAYYGYTF	TGCGCCAGCAGAGCTCTTGGACGGGCTTACTATGGCTACACCTTC
TRBV29-1	.	TRBJ1-1	.	CSVEEVLNTEAFF	TGCAGCGTTGAAGAAGTCCTGAACACTGAAGCTTTCTTT
TRBV28	.	TRBJ2-3	TRBD1	CASSFGGQGITDTQYF	TGTGCCAGCAGTTTCGGCGGACAGGGAATTACAGATACGCAGTATTTT
TRBV7-3	.	TRBJ2-1	TRBD2	CASSLLGLAGYNEQFF	TGTGCCAGCAGCCTCCTAGGACTAGCGGGGTACAATGAGCAGTTCTTC
TRBV24-1	.	TRBJ2-5	TRBD2	CATSDGSSGRARETQYF	TGTGCCACCAGTGATGGGTCTAGCGGGAGGGCCAGGGAGACCCAGTACTTC
TRBV5-1	.	TRBJ2-3	TRBD2	CASSPGGLAGADTQYF	TGCGCCAGCAGCCCGGGGGGACTAGCGGGAGCGGATACGCAGTATTTT
TRBV28	once	TRBJ1-1	.	CASSSPVGRREAFF	TGTGCCAGCAGTTCCCCGGTGGGCAGAAGAGAAGCTTTCTTT
TRBV20-1	.	TRBJ2-3	.	CSPGGDTQYF	TGCAGTCCTGGAGGGGATACGCAGTATTTT
TRBV10-3	.	TRBJ1-1	TRBD1	CAITRDRANTEAFF	TGTGCCATCACCAGGGACAGGGCCAACACTGAAGCTTTCTTT
TRBV19	.	TRBJ1-6	TRBD1	CASRDSYNSPLHF	TGTGCGTCACGGGACAGTTATAATTCACCCCTCCACTTT
TRBV6-5	few	TRBJ1-2	TRBD1	CASSRTGRGNYGYTF	TGTGCCAGCAGTCGAACCGGCAGGGGGAACTATGGCTACACCTTC
TRBV27	.	TRBJ2-3	.	CASSLGRGPEFDTQYF	TGTGCCAGCAGTTTAGGGAGGGGGCCTGAGTTTGATACGCAGTATTTT
TRBV30	.	TRBJ2-3	.	CAWNPLGGGIDTQYF	TGTGCCTGGAACCCCTTAGGGGGAGGGATAGATACGCAGTATTTT
TRBV6-5	.	TRBJ1-6	TRBD1	CASLGRDRGRSPLHF	TGTGCCAGCCTCGGCCGGGACAGGGGAAGGTCACCCCTCCACTTT
TRBV19	.	TRBJ1-2	TRBD1	CASSRQGPYGYTF	TGTGCCAGTAGCAGACAGGGCCCCTATGGCTACACCTTC
TRBV2	.	TRBJ1-2	.	CASSDGQTGGGYTF	TGTGCCAGCAGTGATGGACAGACTGGAGGTGGCTACACCTTC
TRBV29-1	.	TRBJ1-2	TRBD1	CSAGQGVYGYTF	TGCAGCGCCGGACAGGGGGTCTATGGCTACACCTTC
TRBV29-1	.	TRBJ1-4	.	CSVRGQSVSTNEKLFF	TGCAGCGTTCGCGGGCAGAGTGTGTCAACTAATGAAAAACTGTTTTTT
TRBV10-3	once	TRBJ1-5	.	CAISQGHVLWPQHF	TGTGCCATCAGCCAGGGTCACGTATTATGGCCCCAGCATTTT
TRBV19	.	TRBJ2-7	.	CASSRYFFRSGEQYF	TGTGCCAGTAGTAGATACTTTTTCCGCTCAGGGGAGCAGTACTTC
TRBV4-2	.	TRBJ2-5	TRBD2	CASSQGLAGGETQYF	TGTGCCAGCAGCCAGGGACTAGCGGGAGGAGAGACCCAGTACTTC
TRBV7-2	.	TRBJ2-3	.	CASSLEGRTTDTQYF	TGTGCCAGCAGCTTAGAGGGGAGGACTACAGATACGCAGTATTTT
TRBV25-1	.	TRBJ1-2	TRBD1	CASHLRDRKYGYTF	TGTGCCAGCCACCTCCGGGACAGGAAGTATGGCTACACCTTC
TRBV19	.	TRBJ2-1	.	CASSTRDPVLDNEQFF	TGTGCCAGTAGTACCCGGGACCCAGTGTTGGATAATGAGCAGTTCTTC
TRBV7-9	.	TRBJ2-7	.	CASSLQGDFYEQYF	TGTGCCAGCAGCTTACAGGGAGACTTTTACGAGCAGTACTTC
TRBV2	once	TRBJ1-5	TRBD1	CASSGQGRDQPQHF	TGTGCCAGCAGTGGACAGGGACGCGATCAGCCCCAGCATTTT
TRBV5-1	.	TRBJ2-1	.	CASSSNYNEQFF	TGCGCCAGCAGCTCGAACTACAATGAGCAGTTCTTC
TRBV19	.	TRBJ1-1	.	CASSIPGRTEAFF	TGTGCCAGTAGTATCCCGGGACGCACTGAAGCTTTCTTT
TRBV30	once	TRBJ1-6	.	CAWRGSLGSPLHF	TGTGCCTGGAGGGGCAGTCTCGGTTCACCCCTCCACTTT
TRBV4-2	.	TRBJ1-5	.	CASSPSRPGNQPQHF	TGTGCCAGCAGCCCATCCCGGCCAGGGAATCAGCCCCAGCATTTT
TRBV6-6	.	TRBJ2-5	.	CASSTALTAEETQYF	TGTGCCAGCAGTACTGCCCTGACAGCAGAAGAGACCCAGTACTTC
TRBV5-1	.	TRBJ2-5	TRBD2	CASSSSSGGWETQYF	TGCGCCAGCAGCTCCTCTAGCGGGGGGTGGGAGACCCAGTACTTC
TRBV28	.	TRBJ1-1	.	CASSDLGDPEAFF	TGTGCCAGCAGTGACCTTGGGGACCCTGAAGCTTTCTTT
TRBV7-7	.	TRBJ2-3	.	CASSFRGVTDTQYF	TGTGCCAGCAGCTTCAGAGGGGTCACAGATACGCAGTATTTT
TRBV3-1/TRBV3-2	.	TRBJ1-2	TRBD1	CASSQGDREEYYGYTF	TGTGCCAGCAGCCAAGGGGACAGGGAAGAGTACTATGGCTACACCTTC
TRBV4-3	once	TRBJ1-1	.	CASSQDYRQPNTEAFF	TGCGCCAGCAGCCAAGATTATCGACAGCCTAACACTGAAGCTTTCTTT
TRBV7-2	.	TRBJ1-4	.	CASSLGSIRNEKLFF	TGTGCCAGCAGCTTAGGGTCCATCCGGAATGAAAAACTGTTTTTT
TRBV4-3	.	TRBJ2-3	TRBD2	CASSQDLGLARGNTQYF	TGCGCCAGCAGCCAAGACCTCGGACTAGCGAGAGGAAATACGCAGTATTTT
TRBV3-1/TRBV3-2	.	TRBJ2-1	.	CASSQRAGVLF	TGTGCCAGCAGCCAACGGGCAGGAGTGCTCTTC
TRBV28	.	TRBJ1-5	.	CASRTSGVRNQPQHF	TGTGCCAGCAGAACCTCCGGGGTGAGGAATCAGCCCCAGCATTTT
TRBV3-1/TRBV3-2	.	TRBJ2-2	TRBD2	CASSRLAGSTGELFF	TGTGCCAGCAGCCGACTAGCGGGAAGCACCGGGGAGCTGTTTTTT
TRBV5-4	medium-sized	TRBJ1-1	.	CASRTGGMNTEAFF	TGTGCCAGCCGGACGGGCGGGATGAACACTGAAGCTTTCTTT
TRBV5-4	once	TRBJ2-7	.	CASSFHGTASYEQYF	TGTGCCAGCAGCTTCCACGGGACCGCTTCCTACGAGCAGTACTTC
TRBV3-1/TRBV3-2	.	TRBJ1-2	.	CASSQYFTAAGLDWYGYTF	TGTGCCAGCAGCCAATATTTTACGGCCGCGGGACTAGATTGGTATGGCTACACCTTC
TRBV11-3	.	TRBJ2-7	.	CASSYGTGYEQYF	TGTGCCAGCAGCTATGGGACGGGCTACGAGCAGTACTTC
TRBV7-2	.	TRBJ2-1	TRBD2	CASSVGSGGYNEQFF	TGTGCCAGCAGTGTTGGTAGCGGGGGCTACAATGAGCAGTTCTTC
TRBV7-2	.	TRBJ2-7	TRBD2	CASSLIAGGFYEQYF	TGTGCCAGCAGCTTGATAGCGGGGGGGTTCTACGAGCAGTACTTC
TRBV19	.	TRBJ1-5	.	CASSIRALGQPQHF	TGTGCCAGTAGTATACGGGCCCTAGGTCAGCCCCAGCATTTT
TRBV13	.	TRBJ2-7	.	CASSLNRGPYEQYF	TGTGCCAGCAGCTTGAACAGAGGGCCCTACGAGCAGTACTTC
TRBV4-1	.	TRBJ2-7	.	CASSQGGGRSDEQYF	TGCGCCAGCAGCCAGGGGGGGGGCCGTTCGGACGAGCAGTACTTC
TRBV18	.	TRBJ1-4	.	CASSLGWGEKLFF	TGTGCCAGCTCTCTCGGCTGGGGTGAAAAACTGTTTTTT
TRBV27	once	TRBJ1-6	.	CASSLKGIYNSPLHF	TGTGCCAGCAGTTTAAAAGGGATCTATAATTCACCCCTCCACTTT
TRBV13	.	TRBJ2-5	.	CASSLSEETQYF	TGTGCCAGCAGCTTATCGGAAGAGACCCAGTACTTC
TRBV3-1/TRBV3-2	.	TRBJ2-6	.	CASSLGQSSSGANVLTF	TGTGCCAGCAGCCTCGGACAGTCTAGCTCTGGGGCCAACGTCCTGACTTTC